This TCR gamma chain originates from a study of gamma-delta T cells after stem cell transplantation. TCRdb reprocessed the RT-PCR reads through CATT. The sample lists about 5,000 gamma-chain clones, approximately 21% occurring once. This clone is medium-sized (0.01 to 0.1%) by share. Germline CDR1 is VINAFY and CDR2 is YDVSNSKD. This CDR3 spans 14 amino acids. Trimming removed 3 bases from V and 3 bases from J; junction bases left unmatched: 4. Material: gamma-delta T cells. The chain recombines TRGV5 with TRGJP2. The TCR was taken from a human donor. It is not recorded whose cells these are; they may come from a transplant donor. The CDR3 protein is CATWDWGSDWIKTF. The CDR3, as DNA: TGTGCCACCTGGGACTGGGGTAGTGATTGGATCAAGACGTTT.